This T cell receptor beta chain is drawn from a study of T cell responses to AZD1222 COVID-19 vaccine. The protocol was immunoSEQ multiplex PCR, while the TCRdb copy is restricted to in-frame clones and leaves out a portion. The table lists 58,000 or so clones, 84% of them singletons. V lost 5 bases to trimming and J lost 6 bases, with 14 bases between them. Germline V gene sequence: CDR1 SQVTM, CDR2 ANQGSEA. This CDR3 region has 14 residues. The chain employs TRBV29-1 and TRBJ1-6, with D tentatively TRBD1 (5 bases). The specimen comprised peripheral blood, sampled on day 0 of AZD1222 vaccination. This TCR derives from an adult in good health. CDR3 in amino acids: CSVRGGASNSPLHF. Written as DNA, the CDR3 is TGCAGCGTTAGAGGCGGGGCCTCTAATTCACCCCTCCACTTT.